This TCR beta chain was retrieved from a study of CXCR3-negative and CXCR3-positive naive CD8 T cells. The CDR3 is made up of 13 amino acids. The germline V gene encodes CDR1 WNHNN and CDR2 SYGVQD (reference sequence). In preparing the TRB cDNA libraries, 5' RACE with UMI labels was used. With the 5' RACE reads reprocessed, TCRdb shows one record per CDR3 protein and no DNA. Reported are about 130,000 distinct CDR3 sequences; the ten largest clones contain nearly 0.5%. At 300,000 to 350,000 cells each, triplicate sorts were carried out for each CD8+ T cell subset. The chain joins TRBV10-1 to TRBJ1-2. The sample comprised naive CXCR3- CD8+ T cells from blood. Described subset: CD45RO-CCR7+CD27+CD95- naive CD8+ T cells lacking CXCR3 (TNR3-). This TCR came from a human donor in good health. Some clones in this sample may be carry-over from other donors' samples. This CDR3 reads CASSDSYNYGYTF.